These 5 T cell receptor beta chains came from one sample sequenced in a study of T cell responses to AZD1222 COVID-19 vaccine. Method: immunoSEQ multiplex PCR; TCRdb's copy keeps in-frame clones and lacks some. There are 75,000 to 85,000 clones in the sample; roughly 88% occur only once, and over 1.2% lies in the top ten. The sample here was peripheral blood, taken 28 days after the second AZD1222 dose. The receptor source for this set is an adult who received the AZD1222 COVID-19 vaccine.

The rearrangement links TRBV7-3 to TRBJ1-1; weak D call: TRBD1 (5 bases). CDR3 length: 14 amino acids. Trimming took off 6 bases at V and 5 bases at J, with 16 bases between the two ends. Looked up from germline, CDR1 is SGHTA and CDR2 is FQGTGA. The CDR3 coding sequence is TGTGCCAGCAGTAAAGGGCAGGGTCGAACTGAAGCTTTCTTT. This encodes CASSKGQGRTEAFF.

This sequence joins TRBV5-1 and TRBJ1-2; D is uncertain. Germline V CDR1 and CDR2: SGHRS, YFSETQ. With 0 bases removed from V and 1 base from J, the gap between germline ends came to 7 bases. The CDR3 totals 14 residues. The CDR3 sequence: CASSLETVNYGYTF. The CDR3 DNA reads TGCGCCAGCAGCTTGGAAACAGTTAACTATGGCTACACCTTC. The full variable domain, its missing parts supplied by reference TRBV5-1 and TRBJ1-2, is KAGVTQTPRYLIKTRGQQVTLSCSPISGHRSVSWYQQTPGQGLQFLFEYFSETQRNKGNFPGRFSGRQFSNSRSEMNVSTLELGDSALYLCASSLETVNYGYTFGSGTRLTVV.

The CDR3 protein is CASSLGPGGGDGYTF. The CDR3 DNA is TGTGCCAGCAGCTTAGGTCCCGGGGGTGGTGATGGCTACACCTTC. The chain has TRBV7-2 and TRBJ1-2; D might be TRBD1 (5 bases). V was trimmed by 1 base and J by 6 bases, leaving 15 bases between them. The CDR3 has 15 amino acids. Looked up from germline, CDR1 is SGHTA and CDR2 is FQGNSA.

The chain carries TRBV7-9 and TRBJ1-1; no clear D gene. V lost 4 bases, J lost 2 bases, and 5 bases lay in between. Germline V gene lookup returns CDR1 SEHNR and CDR2 FQNEAQ (reference sequence). The CDR3 loop spans 12 amino acids. The CDR3 loop is CASSSPNTEAFF. The DNA for the CDR3 is TGTGCCAGCAGCTCCCCTAACACTGAAGCTTTCTTT.

V and J are TRBV5-1 and TRBJ1-2, with D tentatively TRBD1 (6 bases). The germline V gene has CDR1 SGHRS and CDR2 YFSETQ. This CDR3 has 15 amino acids. V dropped 0 bases and J dropped 8 bases, with 17 bases sitting between them. The CDR3 spells CASSLALGTSQGYTF. The CDR3, as DNA: TGCGCCAGCAGCTTGGCCCTTGGGACATCTCAAGGCTACACCTTC.